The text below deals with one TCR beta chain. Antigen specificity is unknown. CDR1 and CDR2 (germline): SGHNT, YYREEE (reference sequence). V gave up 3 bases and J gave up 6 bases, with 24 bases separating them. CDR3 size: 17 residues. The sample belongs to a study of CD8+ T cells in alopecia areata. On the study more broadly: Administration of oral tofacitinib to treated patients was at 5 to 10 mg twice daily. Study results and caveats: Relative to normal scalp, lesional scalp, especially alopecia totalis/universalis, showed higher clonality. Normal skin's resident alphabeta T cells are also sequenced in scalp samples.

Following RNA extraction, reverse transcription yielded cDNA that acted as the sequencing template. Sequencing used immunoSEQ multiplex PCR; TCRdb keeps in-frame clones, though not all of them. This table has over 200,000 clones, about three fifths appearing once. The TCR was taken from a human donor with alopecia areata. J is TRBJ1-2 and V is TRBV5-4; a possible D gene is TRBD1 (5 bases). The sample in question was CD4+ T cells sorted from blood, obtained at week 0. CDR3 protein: CASSSFQVTGGIDGYTF. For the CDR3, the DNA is TGTGCCAGCAGCTCCTTTCAAGTTACAGGTGGGATAGATGGCTACACCTTC.